These 15 T cell receptor beta chains were sequenced from one sample in a study of blood T cell repertoires in COVID-19 (TCRdb year 2020). The library was produced with the immunoSEQ multiplex PCR assay. TCRdb holds this immuneACCESS table with in-frame rearrangements only. Some clones are missing; in checked studies, unresolved V genes explain under half, and the rest has no known cause. The table for this sample lists 150,000 to 200,000 clones; more than 65% of them were counted only once. Approximately 2.6% of the sample is in the top ten clones. Sequencing was performed on peripheral blood. These receptors were collected from a human donor with acute or convalescent COVID-19. The donor label of this sample is uncertain.

This chain joins TRBV7-8 and TRBJ1-5; 8 nucleotides match TRBD1. CDR3 length equals 17 residues. The trim removed 1 base at V and 4 bases at J, leaving 9 bases unmatched. Germline V lookup: CDR1 SGHVS, CDR2 FQNEAQ. The CDR3 nucleotides read TGTGCCAGCAGCTTAGGGTACCCGGGACAGGTTAATCAGCCCCAGCATTTT. Translation gives CASSLGYPGQVNQPQHF.

This chain connects TRBV10-1 to TRBJ2-1; 7 positions match TRBD2. CDR1 is WNHNN and CDR2 is SYGVQD in the germline V gene (reference sequence). Losses at the gene ends were 3 bases for V and 9 bases for J; bases not matched to a gene: 11. The CDR3 sequence is 15 residues long. Here the CDR3 reads CASSETSAESSEQFF. The CDR3 DNA is TGCGCCAGCAGTGAAACTAGCGCAGAGTCGAGTGAGCAGTTCTTC.

The CDR3 bases are TGTGCCAGCAGCTCTAGTCTGACATTGTTGCGGGAGGGCTACACCTTC. It codes for CASSSSLTLLREGYTF. This chain uses TRBV5-6 with TRBJ1-2, with D unresolved. Germline CDR1 SGHDT, CDR2 YYEEEE. The CDR3 sequence is 16 residues long. The V and J ends lost 3 bases and 8 bases respectively, with 23 bases between them.

The CDR3 coding sequence is TGTGCCAGTAGTGGACAGGGGAACGTTTCACCCCTCCACTTT. Translation: CASSGQGNVSPLHF. V gene TRBV19 combines with J gene TRBJ1-6; TRBD1 matches 9 bases. The germline V gene encodes CDR1 LNHDA and CDR2 SQIVND (reference sequence). V gave up 5 bases and J gave up 9 bases; unmatched junction bases: 5. CDR3 size: 14 residues.

The V and J genes are TRBV23-1 and TRBJ1-1, with TRBD1 matching over 9 bases. TRBV23-1 is classed as an ORF, of uncertain function. The CDR3 is 14 amino acids. The V and J ends lost 0 bases and 10 bases, in that order; junction bases with no gene match: 6. The CDR3 sequence: CASSQSGTGSGAFF. In DNA, the CDR3 is TGCGCCAGCAGTCAATCAGGGACAGGGAGCGGAGCTTTCTTT.

This sequence joins TRBV6-6 and TRBJ1-1; D perhaps matches TRBD1 (5 bases). Trimming stripped 5 bases from V and 3 bases from J, with 16 bases between. The CDR3 runs to 15 residues. CDR1 and CDR2 from the germline V gene are MNHNY and SVGAGI (reference sequence). The CDR3 loop reads CASSPWQGLDTEAFF. DNA of the CDR3: TGTGCCAGCAGTCCTTGGCAGGGCCTAGACACTGAAGCTTTCTTT.

The chain recombines TRBV5-1 with TRBJ2-1; TRBD2 might be the D (6 bases). The CDR3 loop spans 15 amino acids. Trimming removed 2 bases from V and 0 bases from J, with 9 bases in between. Germline V gene data show CDR1 as SGHRS and CDR2 as YFSETQ. CDR3 region: CASSFQGGSYNEQFF. The CDR3 region has the DNA TGCGCCAGCAGCTTCCAGGGAGGCTCCTACAATGAGCAGTTCTTC.

The chain is built from TRBV27 and TRBJ1-1; D is perhaps TRBD1 (6 bases). The CDR3 contains 14 residues. The V gene's germline CDR1 is MNHEY and CDR2 SMNVEV (reference sequence). V gave up 6 bases and J gave up 3 bases, with 14 bases separating them. The CDR3 loop reads CASSQNRADTEAFF. The DNA of the CDR3 is TGTGCCAGCAGCCAGAACAGGGCTGACACTGAAGCTTTCTTT.

This chain uses TRBV3-1 (or the pseudogene TRBV3-2) with TRBJ1-2, with 8 bases that match TRBD1. The CDR3 loop spans 16 amino acids. V lost 1 base and J lost 4; bases outside the gene matches: 8. Germline V lookup: CDR1 LGHDT, CDR2 YNNKEL (reference sequence). This chain's CDR3 is CASSQGGTGNLYGYTF. CDR3 DNA: TGTGCCAGCAGCCAAGGGGGGACAGGCAACCTCTATGGCTACACCTTC.

The CDR3 sequence: CASSQVYRSYEQYF. In nucleotides, the CDR3 is TGCGCCAGCAGCCAAGTTTACCGTAGCTACGAGCAGTACTTC. This chain joins TRBV4-1 and TRBJ2-7, with D unresolved. Trimming took off 1 base at V and 3 bases at J, with 10 bases between the two ends. The CDR3 extends over 14 amino acids. Germline CDR1 is MGHRA and CDR2 is YSYEKL.

V gene TRBV20-1 combines with J gene TRBJ2-2; 7 bases are a match to TRBD1. The V gene end was trimmed by 3 bases and the J gene end by 4 bases; junction bases not matched to a gene: 5. The length of the CDR3 is 14 residues. The germline CDR1 and CDR2 sequences are DFQATT and SNEGSKA (reference sequence). The CDR3: CSASKGAGTGELFF. CDR3 DNA: TGCAGTGCTAGTAAGGGGGCGGGCACCGGGGAGCTGTTTTTT.

The chain recombines TRBV15 with TRBJ1-1; 8 bases are shared with TRBD1. The CDR3 runs 16 residues. J gave up 1 base and V 0 bases, and 4 bases lay outside the gene matches. Germline CDR1 and CDR2: LNHNV and YYDKDF (reference sequence). The DNA for the CDR3 is TGTGCCACCAGCAGAGATTCCGGACAGGGGAACACTGAAGCTTTCTTT. This sequence encodes CATSRDSGQGNTEAFF.

This rearrangement joins TRBV5-4 to TRBJ2-1; 7 bases are a match to TRBD1. CDR1 is SGHNT and CDR2 is YYREEE in the germline V gene (reference sequence). The CDR3 totals 15 residues. J was trimmed by 4 bases and V by 5 bases; bases with no gene match: 9. The CDR3: CASRTGTEVYNEQFF. The CDR3 DNA sequence: TGTGCCAGCAGGACCGGGACAGAAGTTTACAATGAGCAGTTCTTC. Together with reference TRBV5-4 and TRBJ2-1, the CDR3 gives the full variable domain: ETGVTQSPTHLIKTRGQQVTLRCSSQSGHNTVSWYQQALGQGPQFIFQYYREEENGRGNFPPRFSGLQFPNYSSELNVNALELDDSALYLCASRTGTEVYNEQFFGPGTRLTVL.

The CDR3 region has the DNA TGTGCCAGCAATATGGACACGTCCTACGAGCAGTACTTC. Residues: CASNMDTSYEQYF. V is TRBV2 and J is TRBJ2-7, with D tentatively TRBD1 (5 bases). V was clipped by 7 bases and J by 1 base, with 11 bases between them. This CDR3 contains 13 residues. Germline V CDR1 and CDR2: SNHLY, FYNNEI.

V is TRBV2 and J is TRBJ2-5; D is ambiguous. The CDR3 has 13 residues. CDR1 and CDR2 from the germline V gene are SNHLY and FYNNEI. V dropped 5 bases and J dropped 2 bases, with 9 bases sitting between them. CDR3 DNA sequence: TGTGCCAGCAGTCTACAGAGACAAGAGACCCAGTACTTC. It encodes CASSLQRQETQYF. The entire variable domain, with the rest obtained from reference TRBV2 and TRBJ2-5, is as follows: EPEVTQTPSHQVTQMGQEVILRCVPISNHLYFYWYRQILGQKVEFLVSFYNNEISEKSEIFDDQFSVERPDGSNFTLKIRSTKLEDSAMYFCASSLQRQETQYFGPGTRLLVL.